One and the same sample provided the 13 T cell receptor beta chains below, sequenced in a study of CD8 T cells in Susac syndrome. Roughly 0.45 to 1 ug RNA was reverse transcribed with random hexamers. Using its own MiXCR run on the immunoSEQ multiplex PCR reads, TCRdb lists one record per CDR3 protein. The sample includes about 280,000 distinct CDR3 sequences, about 85% of them seen just once. Material for sequencing was CD8+ T cells from PBMCs. The source of these receptors is a human donor with multiple sclerosis.

The CDR3 DNA sequence: TGTGCCAGCAGTTTATCGAACGCGGTCGAGCAGTACTTC. This encodes CASSLSNAVEQYF. This chain connects TRBV27 to TRBJ2-7; no clear D. There are 13 residues in the CDR3. V gave up 0 bases and J gave up 6 bases, with 9 bases separating them. CDR1 is MNHEY, CDR2 SMNVEV, per germline (reference sequence).

This clonotype appeared once. The rearrangement uses TRBV7-9 and TRBJ1-2; D perhaps matches TRBD1 (5 bases). The germline V gene encodes CDR1 SEHNR and CDR2 FQNEAQ (reference sequence). The V end was cut by 4 bases, the J end by 4 bases, with 16 bases between. This CDR3 is built from 15 residues. The CDR3 DNA follows: TGTGCCAGCAGCTCCTCGGAGCAGGGCGGCTATGGCTACACCTTC. It encodes CASSSSEQGGYGYTF.

The V and J genes are TRBV7-2 and TRBJ2-7; 7 nucleotides line up with TRBD2. V lost 2 bases, J lost 2 bases, and 6 bases stayed unmatched. This CDR3 is built from 15 residues. CDR1 is SGHTA, CDR2 FQGNSA, per germline. CDR3 sequence (DNA): TGTGCCAGCAGCTTAAGGGCTAGCGGAGCCTACGAGCAGTACTTC. It codes for CASSLRASGAYEQYF. Variable domain in full (rest from reference TRBV7-2 and TRBJ2-7): GAGVSQSPSNKVTEKGKDVELRCDPISGHTALYWYRQSLGQGLEFLIYFQGNSAPDKSGLPSDRFSAERTGGSVSTLTIQRTQQEDSAVYLCASSLRASGAYEQYFGPGTRLTVT.

The V and J genes are TRBV7-9 and TRBJ2-1; 8 positions agree with TRBD2. The CDR3 is 17 residues long. Germline lookup yields CDR1 SEHNR and CDR2 FQNEAQ (reference sequence). J lost 9 bases, V lost 6 bases, and 19 bases had no gene match. The CDR3: CASRGLGGAGAESEQFF. The CDR3, as DNA: TGTGCCAGCAGGGGGCTCGGTGGAGCGGGAGCTGAGAGTGAGCAGTTCTTC. Using reference TRBV7-9 and TRBJ2-1 for the parts outside the CDR3, the full variable domain is DTGVSQNPRHKITKRGQNVTFRCDPISEHNRLYWYRQTLGQGPEFLTYFQNEAQLEKSRLLSDRFSAERPKGSFSTLEIQRTEQGDSAMYLCASRGLGGAGAESEQFFGPGTRLTVL.

The chain employs TRBV2 and TRBJ1-2, with 9 nucleotides matching TRBD1. CDR3 length equals 12 residues. In germline, CDR1 is SNHLY, CDR2 FYNNEI. After removal of 10 bases from V and 7 bases from J, the junction contained 7 bases not matched to a gene. CDR3 bases: TGTGCCACGAGGGACAGGGCGCGTGGCTACACCTTC. It specifies CATRDRARGYTF.

This clonotype appeared a single time. The gene calls are TRBV29-1 and TRBJ2-7; 10 bases match TRBD1. V lost 1 base, J lost 2 bases, and 2 bases stayed unmatched. This CDR3 has 14 residues. Germline V gene data show CDR1 as SQVTM and CDR2 as ANQGSEA. The CDR3 reads CSVEGTGGAYEQYF. The DNA for the CDR3 is TGCAGCGTTGAAGGGACAGGGGGGGCCTACGAGCAGTACTTC.

The J gene is TRBJ1-1, the V gene TRBV18; 7 bases map to TRBD1. Germline V gives CDR1 KGHSH, CDR2 LQKENI. There are 15 residues in the CDR3. V gave up 4 bases and J gave up 5 bases; unmatched junction bases: 10. The CDR3 here is CASSHYRDRGTEAFF. In nucleotides, the CDR3 is TGTGCCAGCTCACACTACCGGGACAGAGGGACTGAAGCTTTCTTT.

The chain combines TRBV4-1 with TRBJ1-1; D gene ambiguous. CDR3 size: 14 residues. V was trimmed by 0 bases and J by 3 bases, leaving 8 bases between them. CDR1 is MGHRA and CDR2 is YSYEKL in the germline V gene. For the CDR3, the DNA is TGCGCCAGCAGCCAAGATTGGGAGGACACTGAAGCTTTCTTT. This translates into CASSQDWEDTEAFF.

This chain connects TRBV5-5 to TRBJ2-1; TRBD2 is a possible D gene (5 bases). The CDR3 length is 14 residues. From germline, CDR1 is SGHKS and CDR2 YYEKEE (reference sequence). V was pared by 2 bases and J by 4 bases, with 10 bases between. This CDR3 is CASSFETRYNEQFF. In DNA form, the CDR3 reads TGTGCCAGCAGCTTCGAAACTAGGTACAATGAGCAGTTCTTC.

This chain connects TRBV5-1 to TRBJ1-1; D might be TRBD1 (5 bases). Trimming took 1 base from V and 10 from J, leaving 14 bases between them. Germline V CDR1 and CDR2: SGHRS, YFSETQ. This CDR3 region has 13 residues. CDR3 sequence: CASSLYLGRGAFF. The CDR3, as DNA: TGCGCCAGCAGCTTGTATCTTGGGAGGGGAGCTTTCTTT.

The chain uses TRBV27 and TRBJ2-7; a weak D match, TRBD2 (6 bases). The CDR3 is 15 residues long. Trimming pared 6 bases from V and 2 bases from J, leaving 17 bases between. CDR1 and CDR2 from the germline V gene are MNHEY and SMNVEV (reference sequence). Here the CDR3 DNA reads TGTGCCAGCAGGCAGTCCGGGGGAAGGGCCTACGAGCAGTACTTC. Translating it yields CASRQSGGRAYEQYF.

V is TRBV28 and J is TRBJ2-6; D possibly uses TRBD1 or TRBD2 (6 bases each). This CDR3 region has 19 residues. Between the trimmed V and J ends, which lost 2 bases and 2 bases, there was a span of 19 bases. Germline lookup yields CDR1 MDHEN and CDR2 SYDVKM. CDR3 protein: CASSLNLMAGEAGANVLTF. CDR3 bases: TGTGCCAGCAGTTTAAATTTGATGGCAGGGGAGGCTGGGGCCAACGTCCTGACTTTC.

The gene calls are TRBV7-9 and TRBJ2-1; TRBD2 is a possible D gene (5 bases). Germline V CDR1 and CDR2: SEHNR, FQNEAQ (reference sequence). The V and J ends lost 3 bases and 0 bases respectively, with 15 bases between them. This CDR3 is built from 17 residues. For the CDR3, the DNA is TGTGCCAGCAGCTTTAGAGGGTCTACCCGCTCCTACAATGAGCAGTTCTTC. It codes for CASSFRGSTRSYNEQFF.